This TCR beta chain was sequenced during a study of blood T cell repertoires in COVID-19. Study summary: The United States, Italy and Spain provided the acute and convalescent COVID-19 samples.

This clone was seen once. The CDR3 contains 13 residues. V shed 5 bases and J 6 bases; nucleotides not matched to a gene: 5. Germline V gene data show CDR1 as SGHDT and CDR2 as YYEEEE. Original handling: Amplification of reference gene primers provided the estimated nucleated cell counts. Profiled with immunoSEQ multiplex PCR; TCRdb holds only in-frame clones, not every one. V, J and clone size are taken as reported in that table, and D and trimming were inferred from the DNA itself. The sample contains 300,000 to 350,000 clones, roughly 87% of which appear only once. In terms of age and location, participants ranged from roughly 18 to 95 years and lived in around 22 US areas. All recovered Cohort 3 donors got two negative PCRs, got clearance, or saw symptom resolution.

The origin of this receptor is a woman between 25 and 40 years old who had recovered from COVID-19. The sample was PBMCs or T cells enriched from blood (not recorded which). The V and J genes are TRBV5-6 and TRBJ1-5, with TRBD1 matching 7 bases. CDR3 sequence (DNA): TGTGCCAGCAGTCGACAGGGCAGTCAGCCCCAGCATTTT. This translates into CASSRQGSQPQHF. Based on the CDR3 plus reference TRBV5-6 and TRBJ1-5, the full variable domain is DAGVTQSPTHLIKTRGQQVTLRCSPKSGHDTVSWYQQALGQGPQFIFQYYEEEERQRGNFPDRFSGHQFPNYSSELNVNALLLGDSALYLCASSRQGSQPQHFGDGTRLSIL.